One and the same sample provided the 24 T cell receptor beta chains below, sequenced in a study of shared clonotypes between healthy human individuals. Generated by immunoSEQ multiplex PCR, the TCRdb table keeps only in-frame clones and is missing some. The sample holds roughly 480,000 clones, roughly 85% seen once. Sequenced input: PBMCs. All receptors come from a middle-aged woman in good health. Some clones in this sample may be carry-over from other donors' samples.

CDR3 DNA: TGTGCCAGCTCCCCAGGGGACTTCTATAATTCACCCCTCCACTTT. This encodes CASSPGDFYNSPLHF. The chain recombines TRBV18 with TRBJ1-6; D may be TRBD1 (6 bases). The CDR3 contains 15 residues. With 6 bases removed from V and 3 bases from J, the gap between germline ends came to 12 bases. Germline assignment: CDR1 KGHSH and CDR2 LQKENI.

The rearrangement joins TRBV9 to TRBJ2-3, with 11 nucleotides matching TRBD2. The CDR3 is made up of 15 amino acids. Germline CDR1 SGDLS, CDR2 YYNGEE. V lost 5 bases, J lost 2 bases, and 4 bases stayed unmatched. CDR3 nucleotide sequence: TGTGCCAGCAGTCGGGGACTAGCGGACACAGATACGCAGTATTTT. It codes for CASSRGLADTDTQYF. Full variable domain (outside the CDR3, taken from reference TRBV9 and TRBJ2-3): DSGVTQTPKHLITATGQRVTLRCSPRSGDLSVYWYQQSLDQGLQFLIQYYNGEERAKGNILERFSAQQFPDLHSELNLSSLELGDSALYFCASSRGLADTDTQYFGPGTRLTVL.

In its sample, this clone was seen a few times. The chain joins TRBV15 to TRBJ1-2, with D maybe TRBD1 (5 bases). The CDR3 is 13 amino acids. Germline V CDR1 and CDR2: LNHNV, YYDKDF (reference sequence). V was cut by 5 bases and J by 3 bases, with 10 bases left in between. The CDR3 DNA is TGTGCCACCAGCGCCTGGGGGGACTATGGCTACACCTTC. It yields the protein CATSAWGDYGYTF.

This chain joins TRBV4-2 and TRBJ2-7; a possible D gene is TRBD2 (5 bases). Germline CDR1 is LGHNA and CDR2 is YNFKEQ. The CDR3 runs 15 residues. V was clipped by 10 bases and J by 3 bases, with 22 bases between them. CDR3 coding DNA: TGTGCCACCAGACGCGTCGGGGTGACCAACTACGAGCAGTACTTC. It specifies CATRRVGVTNYEQYF.

The CDR3 bases are TGTGCCAGCAGCTTAGTGCGGGAGCAGTACTTC. Amino acids: CASSLVREQYF. The gene calls are TRBV7-2 and TRBJ2-5, with 7 nucleotides matching TRBD2. Trimming at V came to 1 base and at J to 11 bases, leaving 1 base not matched to a gene. The V gene's germline CDR1 is SGHTA and CDR2 FQGNSA. This CDR3 is 11 amino acids long.

The chain uses TRBV11-2 and TRBJ2-5; 7 nucleotides align to TRBD2. J gave up 5 bases and V 4 bases, and 7 bases lay outside the gene matches. This CDR3 region has 14 residues. The germline V gene encodes CDR1 SGHAT and CDR2 FQNNGV. The DNA for the CDR3 is TGTGCCAGCAGCTCCTGGACTAGACGGGAGACCCAGTACTTC. Its translation: CASSSWTRRETQYF. The full variable domain, in which reference TRBV11-2 and TRBJ2-5 provide the parts outside the CDR3, is EAGVAQSPRYKIIEKRQSVAFWCNPISGHATLYWYQQILGQGPKLLIQFQNNGVVDDSQLPKDRFSAERLKGVDSTLKIQPAKLEDSAVYLCASSSWTRRETQYFGPGTRLLVL.

V usage is TRBV2 and J usage is TRBJ1-2; D uncertain. V was cut by 1 base and J by 0 bases, with 9 bases left in between. The CDR3 is 15 amino acids. CDR1 is SNHLY and CDR2 is FYNNEI in the germline V gene. CDR3 DNA sequence: TGTGCCAGCAGTGAAGGGCCAGCAGCTAACTATGGCTACACCTTC. Translation gives CASSEGPAANYGYTF.

This clone was detected many times. This chain links TRBV25-1 with TRBJ2-5; the match to TRBD1 covers 7 bases. The CDR3 runs 14 residues. Germline CDR1 and CDR2: MGHDK and SYGVNS. The J segment lost 1 base and the V segment lost 3 bases, leaving 2 bases of the junction unmatched. CDR3 loop: CASSDRDSQETQYF. CDR3 nucleotides: TGTGCCAGCAGTGATCGGGACAGCCAAGAGACCCAGTACTTC.

This rearrangement joins TRBV7-8 to TRBJ1-2, with D possibly being TRBD1 (6 bases). Trimming left V 6 bases short and J 6 bases short, with 20 bases between. The CDR3 spans 15 residues. Germline V CDR1 and CDR2: SGHVS, FQNEAQ. The CDR3 spells CASRRSQTGKNGYTF. Written as DNA, the CDR3 is TGTGCCAGCAGACGGTCACAGACAGGAAAAAATGGCTACACCTTC.

The V gene is TRBV7-8, the J gene TRBJ1-1, with D tentatively TRBD1 (6 bases). The V end was cut by 3 bases, the J end by 4 bases, with 12 bases between. The CDR3 runs 14 residues. The V gene's germline CDR1 is SGHVS and CDR2 FQNEAQ. The DNA for the CDR3 is TGTGCCAGCAGCTTTACAGGGTTGGGCACTGAAGCTTTCTTT. This sequence encodes CASSFTGLGTEAFF.

The V call is TRBV28, the J call TRBJ1-3, with 9 bases fitting TRBD1. V shed 7 bases, J shed 0 bases, and the junction held 19 bases outside the gene matches. Germline assignment: CDR1 MDHEN and CDR2 SYDVKM. The CDR3 loop spans 20 amino acids. Here the CDR3 DNA reads TGTGCCAGCAACTTGCGACAGGGGGAAAATCGTTTAGGCTCTGGAAACACCATATATTTT. As protein: CASNLRQGENRLGSGNTIYF.

This chain joins TRBV25-1 and TRBJ2-2; 12 bases align to TRBD2. Trimming at V came to 0 bases and at J to 5 bases, leaving 4 bases not matched to a gene. CDR3 size: 17 residues. Germline CDR1 MGHDK, CDR2 SYGVNS. The CDR3 is CASSEYASGRGTGELFF. The CDR3 DNA is TGTGCCAGCAGTGAATACGCTAGCGGGAGGGGAACCGGGGAGCTGTTTTTT.

A note on this clone: The same CDR3 arises from other DNA sequences in this sample as well. This chain links TRBV5-6 with TRBJ2-5; D uncertain. The V end was cut by 2 bases, the J end by 5 bases, with 13 bases between. The CDR3 runs to 14 residues. CDR1 is SGHDT and CDR2 is YYEEEE in the germline V gene. The CDR3 sequence: CASSLPSGRETQYF. DNA of the CDR3: TGTGCCAGCAGCTTACCCTCAGGCCGGGAGACCCAGTACTTC.

This clone was counted only a few times. The chain couples TRBV10-2 to TRBJ2-7; tentative D call: TRBD1 (5 bases). Germline CDR1 and CDR2: WSHSY and SAAADI. V was clipped by 0 bases and J by 2 bases, with 8 bases between them. This CDR3 has 14 residues. CDR3 in DNA: TGCGCCAGCAGTGAGTCAGGGGTAGCCTACGAGCAGTACTTC. Its protein is CASSESGVAYEQYF.

As regards this clone: Other DNA sequences in the same sample also yield this CDR3. The chain couples TRBV18 to TRBJ1-4; 9 nucleotides align to TRBD1. V dropped 3 bases and J dropped 7; count of bases not matched to a gene: 6. Germline values: CDR1 KGHSH, CDR2 LQKENI. The CDR3 runs 15 residues. This CDR3 is CASSPPGQGGEKLFF. CDR3 nucleotide sequence: TGTGCCAGCTCACCTCCGGGACAGGGAGGTGAAAAACTGTTTTTT.

This sequence joins TRBV2 and TRBJ2-1; D is possibly TRBD2 (5 bases). V lost 2 bases to trimming and J lost 4 bases, with 9 bases between them. In germline, CDR1 is SNHLY, CDR2 FYNNEI. The CDR3 contains 14 residues. This CDR3 is CASSEPWRYNEQFF. In nucleotides, the CDR3 is TGTGCCAGCAGTGAACCCTGGAGGTACAATGAGCAGTTCTTC.

The chain uses TRBV4-1 and TRBJ1-3, with TRBD1 identical over 9 bases. There are 16 residues in the CDR3. Germline-derived CDR1 and CDR2 are MGHRA and YSYEKL. The V segment lost 3 bases and the J segment 3 bases; nucleotides outside the gene matches: 6. Here the CDR3 reads CASSQPGQGVGNTIYF. CDR3 coding DNA: TGCGCCAGCAGCCAGCCGGGACAGGGTGTTGGAAACACCATATATTTT.

The chain joins TRBV28 to TRBJ2-3, with 8 bases fitting TRBD2. Germline trimming cut 4 bases from V and 0 bases from J; bases unmatched to any gene: 3. This CDR3 region has 15 residues. Germline V gene sequence: CDR1 MDHEN, CDR2 SYDVKM. In DNA form, the CDR3 reads TGTGCCAGCAGTTCTAGCGGGCTTAGCACAGATACGCAGTATTTT. Protein sequence: CASSSSGLSTDTQYF.

This chain joins TRBV5-1 and TRBJ1-1, with unresolved D. V lost 0 bases and J lost 6, with 12 bases in between. The CDR3 extends over 14 amino acids. Per the germline V gene, CDR1 is SGHRS and CDR2 is YFSETQ. The DNA for the CDR3 is TGCGCCAGCAGCTTGGAGGAGGCAACGTCTGAAGCTTTCTTT. Amino acids: CASSLEEATSEAFF.

This chain uses TRBV27 with TRBJ2-7, with 7 bases matching TRBD1. There are 12 residues in the CDR3. Germline V gene lookup returns CDR1 MNHEY and CDR2 SMNVEV (reference sequence). With V trimmed by 2 bases and J by 9 bases, 4 bases remained unmatched. The CDR3 loop reads CASSLLGGLQYF. The CDR3 DNA reads TGTGCCAGCAGTTTACTAGGGGGCCTGCAGTACTTC.

V and J are TRBV5-6 and TRBJ2-3; D remains unclear. Looked up from germline, CDR1 is SGHDT and CDR2 is YYEEEE. V lost 5 bases, J lost 2 bases, and 9 bases lay in between. CDR3 length: 13 amino acids. CDR3 DNA sequence: TGTGCCAGCAGAGGGCTCAACACAGATACGCAGTATTTT. It yields the protein CASRGLNTDTQYF.

V is TRBV5-1 and J is TRBJ2-5; no reliable D call. Trimming stripped 0 bases from V and 3 bases from J, with 9 bases between. The CDR3 totals 14 residues. From germline, CDR1 is SGHRS and CDR2 YFSETQ. CDR3 in amino acids: CASSLEGFEETQYF. CDR3 bases: TGCGCCAGCAGCTTGGAAGGGTTTGAAGAGACCCAGTACTTC.

About this clone itself: A read error may produce the germline difference seen at one junction end. V is TRBV30 and J is TRBJ2-1; TRBD2 aligns across 14 bases. Germline assignment: CDR1 GTSNPN and CDR2 SVGIG (reference sequence). The CDR3 sequence is 13 residues long. The DNA for the CDR3 is TGTGCCTGGGCCCCGGGACTAGCGGGAGCCCCCCTCTTC. Its translation is CAWAPGLAGAPLF. The whole variable domain, filled in from reference TRBV30 and TRBJ2-1, reads SQTIHQWPATLVQPVGSPLSLECTVEGTSNPNLYWYRQAAGRGLQLLFYSVGIGQISSEVPQNLSASRPQDRQFILSSKKLLLSDSGFYLCAWAPGLAGAPLFGPGTRLTVL.

The V call is TRBV6-1, the J call TRBJ2-1; a possible D gene is TRBD2 (6 bases). Germline V gene lookup returns CDR1 MNHNS and CDR2 SASEGT. CDR3 length: 15 residues. The germline V and J ends were trimmed by 2 bases and 7 bases, with 15 bases remaining between them. The CDR3 protein is CASSESAGMRNEQFF. CDR3 bases: TGTGCCAGCAGTGAATCGGCGGGGATGCGAAATGAGCAGTTCTTC.